This T cell receptor (beta chain) was observed in a study of shared clonotypes between healthy human individuals. General study findings and limits: Naive subsets usually exceeded memory subsets in estimated richness. Tissues were not sampled, only blood, and their repertoires likely differ. Shared clonotypes: roughly 5% naive CD4, under 4% naive CD8, 2.3% memory CD4, over 0.3% memory CD8. It was expected that sequencing depth would affect clonotype sharing among donors.

Regarding this clone: Its antigen is not known.

The assay was immunoSEQ multiplex PCR, and TCRdb's table has in-frame clones only and misses some. The table shows roughly 2,500,000 clones, with approximately 94% occurring only once. Germline assignment: CDR1 SEHNR and CDR2 FQNEAQ (reference sequence). The CDR3 loop spans 18 amino acids. Trimming left V 5 bases short and J 2 bases short, with 21 bases between. This rearrangement joins TRBV7-9 to TRBJ2-2, with D possibly TRBD2 on 7 matching bases. This TCR came from a man aged 18-30 years in good health. Some clones in this sample may be carry-over from other donors' samples. The source material was naive CD4+ T cells from PBMCs. The subset: CD45RA+ positively selected. The CDR3 DNA reads as TGTGCCAGCAGCCCACCGGGGGGCGGGAGTTTAAACACCGGGGAGCTGTTTTTT. Residues: CASSPPGGGSLNTGELFF. The full variable domain, with the rest looked up from reference TRBV7-9 and TRBJ2-2, is DTGVSQNPRHKITKRGQNVTFRCDPISEHNRLYWYRQTLGQGPEFLTYFQNEAQLEKSRLLSDRFSAERPKGSFSTLEIQRTEQGDSAMYLCASSPPGGGSLNTGELFFGEGSRLTVL.